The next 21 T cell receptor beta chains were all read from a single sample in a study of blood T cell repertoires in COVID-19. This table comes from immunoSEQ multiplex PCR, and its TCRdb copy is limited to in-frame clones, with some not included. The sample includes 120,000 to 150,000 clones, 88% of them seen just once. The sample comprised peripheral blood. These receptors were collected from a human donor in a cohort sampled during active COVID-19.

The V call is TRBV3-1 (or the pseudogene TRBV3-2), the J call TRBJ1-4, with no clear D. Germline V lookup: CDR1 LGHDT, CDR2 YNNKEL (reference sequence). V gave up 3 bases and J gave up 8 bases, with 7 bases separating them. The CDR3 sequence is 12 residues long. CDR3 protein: CASSHGGEKLFF. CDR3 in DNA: TGTGCCAGCAGCCACGGAGGCGAAAAACTGTTTTTT.

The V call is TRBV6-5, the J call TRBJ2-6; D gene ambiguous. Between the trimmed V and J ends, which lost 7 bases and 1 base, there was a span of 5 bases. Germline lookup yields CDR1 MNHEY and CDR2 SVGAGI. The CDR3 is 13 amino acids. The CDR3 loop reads CASMRSGANVLTF. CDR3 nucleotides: TGTGCCAGCATGAGGTCTGGGGCCAACGTCCTGACTTTC.

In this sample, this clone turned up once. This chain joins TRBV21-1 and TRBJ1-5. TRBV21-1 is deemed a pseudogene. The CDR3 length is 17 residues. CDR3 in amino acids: CASSKGGNPKGNQPQHF. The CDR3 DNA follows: TGTGCCAGCAGCAAGGGAGGAAACCCTAAGGGCAATCAGCCCCAGCATTTT.

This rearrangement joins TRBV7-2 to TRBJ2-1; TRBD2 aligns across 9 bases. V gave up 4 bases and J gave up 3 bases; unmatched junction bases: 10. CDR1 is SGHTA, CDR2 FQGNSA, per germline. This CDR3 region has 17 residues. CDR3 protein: CASSSGLARGGYNEQFF. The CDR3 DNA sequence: TGTGCCAGCAGCTCCGGACTAGCGCGGGGGGGCTACAATGAGCAGTTCTTC.

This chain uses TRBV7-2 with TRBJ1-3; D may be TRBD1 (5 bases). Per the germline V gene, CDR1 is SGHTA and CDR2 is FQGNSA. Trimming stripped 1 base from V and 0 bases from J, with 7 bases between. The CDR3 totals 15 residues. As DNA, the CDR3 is TGTGCCAGCAGCTTAGTCCAGGGCTCTGGAAACACCATATATTTT. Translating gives CASSLVQGSGNTIYF.

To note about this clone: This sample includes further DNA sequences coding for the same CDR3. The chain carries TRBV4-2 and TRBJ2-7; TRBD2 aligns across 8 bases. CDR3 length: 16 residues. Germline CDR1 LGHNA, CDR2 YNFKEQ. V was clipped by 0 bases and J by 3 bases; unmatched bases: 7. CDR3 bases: TGTGCCAGCAGCCAAGATCGTCTAGCGGGCGACTACGAGCAGTACTTC. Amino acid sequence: CASSQDRLAGDYEQYF.

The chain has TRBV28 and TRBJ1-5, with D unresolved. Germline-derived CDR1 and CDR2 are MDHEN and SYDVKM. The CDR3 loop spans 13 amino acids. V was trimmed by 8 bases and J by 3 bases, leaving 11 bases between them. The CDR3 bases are TGTGCCAGCGGTGAGGTTTACAATCAGCCCCAGCATTTT. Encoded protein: CASGEVYNQPQHF.

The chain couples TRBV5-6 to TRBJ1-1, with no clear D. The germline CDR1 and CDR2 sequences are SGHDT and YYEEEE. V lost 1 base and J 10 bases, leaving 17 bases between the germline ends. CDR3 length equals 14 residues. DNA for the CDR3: TGTGCCAGCAGCTTGCGGGGTGTGTTGAAACTAGCTTTCTTT. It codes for CASSLRGVLKLAFF.

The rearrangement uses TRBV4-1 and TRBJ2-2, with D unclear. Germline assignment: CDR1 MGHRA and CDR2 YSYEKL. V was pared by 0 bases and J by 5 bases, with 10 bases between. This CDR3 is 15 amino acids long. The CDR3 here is CASSQDGPETGELFF. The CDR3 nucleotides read TGCGCCAGCAGCCAAGATGGTCCGGAGACCGGGGAGCTGTTTTTT.

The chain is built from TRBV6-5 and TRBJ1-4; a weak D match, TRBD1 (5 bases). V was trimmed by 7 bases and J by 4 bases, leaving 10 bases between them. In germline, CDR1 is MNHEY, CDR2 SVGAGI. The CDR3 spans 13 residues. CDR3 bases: TGTGCCAGCACCGGGAGGGGTAATGAAAAACTGTTTTTT. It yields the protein CASTGRGNEKLFF.

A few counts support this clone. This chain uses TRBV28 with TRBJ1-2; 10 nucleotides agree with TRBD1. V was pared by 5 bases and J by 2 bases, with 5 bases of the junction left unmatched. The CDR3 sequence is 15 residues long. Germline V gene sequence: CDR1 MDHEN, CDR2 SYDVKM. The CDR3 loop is CASSPRQGANYGYTF. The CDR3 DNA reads TGTGCCAGCAGTCCCCGACAGGGGGCGAACTATGGCTACACCTTC.

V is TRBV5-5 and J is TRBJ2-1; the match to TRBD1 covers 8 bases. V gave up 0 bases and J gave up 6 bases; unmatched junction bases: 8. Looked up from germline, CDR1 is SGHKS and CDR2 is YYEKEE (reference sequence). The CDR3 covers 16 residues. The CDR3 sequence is CASSLEGQVFFNEQFF. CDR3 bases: TGTGCCAGCAGCTTGGAGGGACAGGTATTCTTCAATGAGCAGTTCTTC.

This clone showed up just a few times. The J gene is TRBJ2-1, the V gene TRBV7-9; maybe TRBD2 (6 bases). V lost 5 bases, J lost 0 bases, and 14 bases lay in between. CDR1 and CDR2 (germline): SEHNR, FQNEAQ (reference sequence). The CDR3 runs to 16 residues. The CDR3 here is CASSKERVSSYNEQFF. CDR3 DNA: TGTGCCAGCAGCAAAGAGCGGGTAAGCTCCTACAATGAGCAGTTCTTC.

The CDR3, as DNA: TGTGCCATCAGTGAGTCAGGAGGGAATCAGCCCCAGCATTTT. This translates into CAISESGGNQPQHF. The chain has TRBV10-3 and TRBJ1-5; the D is unclear. V shed 0 bases and J shed 4 bases, with 7 bases lying between them. CDR1 ENHRY and CDR2 SYGVKD come from the germline V gene. The CDR3 extends over 14 amino acids.

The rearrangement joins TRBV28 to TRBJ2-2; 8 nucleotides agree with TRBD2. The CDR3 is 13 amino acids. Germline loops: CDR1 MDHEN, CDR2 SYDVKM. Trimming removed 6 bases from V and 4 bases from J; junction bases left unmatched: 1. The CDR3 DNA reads TGTGCCAGCAGGGGGACTAGCACCGGGGAGCTGTTTTTT. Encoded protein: CASRGTSTGELFF.

The CDR3 nucleotides are TGCGCCAGCAGCTTCGGGACAGGGGTAGGTGAGCAGTTCTTC. Translating it yields CASSFGTGVGEQFF. The chain is built from TRBV5-1 and TRBJ2-1; the match to TRBD1 covers 10 bases. The CDR3 sequence is 14 residues long. Germline CDR1 is SGHRS and CDR2 is YFSETQ. Losses at the gene ends were 2 bases for V and 9 bases for J; bases not matched to a gene: 5.

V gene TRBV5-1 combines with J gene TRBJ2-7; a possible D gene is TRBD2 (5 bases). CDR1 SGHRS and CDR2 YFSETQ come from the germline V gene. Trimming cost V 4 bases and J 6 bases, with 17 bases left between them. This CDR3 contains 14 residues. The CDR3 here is CASSHQEGVGEQYF. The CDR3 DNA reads TGCGCCAGCAGCCACCAAGAGGGAGTCGGCGAGCAGTACTTC.

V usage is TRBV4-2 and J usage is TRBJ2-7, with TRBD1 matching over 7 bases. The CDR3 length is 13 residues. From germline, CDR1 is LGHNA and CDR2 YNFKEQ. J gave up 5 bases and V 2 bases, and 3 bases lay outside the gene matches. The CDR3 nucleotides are TGTGCCAGCAGCCAAAGTGACAGGGACGAGCAGTACTTC. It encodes CASSQSDRDEQYF.

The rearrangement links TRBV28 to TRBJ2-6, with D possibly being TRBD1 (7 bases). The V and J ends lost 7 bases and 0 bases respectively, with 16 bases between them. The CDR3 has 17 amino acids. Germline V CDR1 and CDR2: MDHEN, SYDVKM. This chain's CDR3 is CASKAGGQISGANVLTF. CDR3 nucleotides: TGTGCCAGCAAGGCAGGGGGGCAAATCTCTGGGGCCAACGTCCTGACTTTC.

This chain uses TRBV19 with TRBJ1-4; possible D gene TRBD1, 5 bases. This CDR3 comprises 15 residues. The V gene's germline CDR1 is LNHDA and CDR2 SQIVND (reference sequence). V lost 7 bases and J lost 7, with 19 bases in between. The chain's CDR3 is CASTPPGLPSEKLFF. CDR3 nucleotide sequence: TGTGCCAGTACCCCACCGGGACTGCCATCTGAAAAACTGTTTTTT. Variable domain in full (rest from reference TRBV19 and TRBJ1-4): DGGITQSPKYLFRKEGQNVTLSCEQNLNHDAMYWYRQDPGQGLRLIYYSQIVNDFQKGDIAEGYSVSREKKESFPLTVTSAQKNPTAFYLCASTPPGLPSEKLFFGSGTQLSVL.

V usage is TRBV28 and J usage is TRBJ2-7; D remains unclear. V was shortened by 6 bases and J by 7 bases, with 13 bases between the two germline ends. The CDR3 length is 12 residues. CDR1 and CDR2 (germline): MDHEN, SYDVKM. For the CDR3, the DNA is TGTGCCAGCAGCCGCCGACGAGGTGAGCAGTACTTC. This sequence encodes CASSRRRGEQYF.